This T cell receptor (beta chain) was sequenced during a study of blood T cell repertoires in COVID-19. The overall study: The samples span acute and convalescent COVID-19 from the United States, Italy and Spain. In each case, the material was cDNA or gDNA derived from T cells, B-cell-depleted T cells, or PBMCs.

The germline CDR1 and CDR2 sequences are SGDLS and YYNGEE. The CDR3 is 15 residues long. Trimming cost V 0 bases and J 6 bases, with 12 bases left between them. Original handling: Nucleated cell number was recorded as an estimate derived from reference gene primer amplification. Assay: immunoSEQ multiplex PCR; the TCRdb copy retains only in-frame clones and omits some. The DNA was the basis for D and trimming; V, J and clone size are from that table. The sample contains about 140,000 clones, around 84% of which appear only once. Seattle researchers signed up patients amid active infection and tracked them longitudinally.

The chain links TRBV9 to TRBJ1-4; D is possibly TRBD1 (5 bases). Material for sequencing was peripheral blood. This TCR was recovered from a man aged 25 to 40 with COVID-19, enrolled during active disease. The CDR3 here is CASSVAGGRDEKLFF. In nucleotides, the CDR3 is TGTGCCAGCAGCGTAGCGGGGGGTAGGGATGAAAAACTGTTTTTT.